Listed below are T cell receptor beta chains from one sample, sequenced in a study of T cells after yellow fever vaccination. TCRdb itself ran the 5' RACE reads through MiXCR, one entry per CDR3 protein. The sample gives roughly 120,000 distinct CDR3 sequences, 7.4% of which show up once; approximately 2.7% is in the top ten. The sample here was CD4+ T cells sorted from PBMCs, taken about 10 days after the first yellow fever vaccination. The receptors here all came from a man between 18 and 29 years old who received the YFV17D yellow fever vaccine. The CDR3 runs from the conserved cysteine through the conserved F or W. Size tells how often a clone was seen (once, few, many) or the class of an expanded clone, and some rows leave it out.

V	J	size	CDR3
TRBV5-1	TRBJ1-2	many	CASSRETGAGYTF
TRBV5-1	TRBJ2-2	many	CASSPRDLNTGELFF
TRBV5-1	TRBJ2-2	many	CASSRARDTGELFF
TRBV7-9	TRBJ1-1	many	CASSLRFREFGEAFF
TRBV12-3/TRBV12-4	TRBJ2-3	few	CASRPTGRTSTDTQYF
TRBV5-1	TRBJ2-5	many	CASSLPGQGRETQYF
TRBV4-2	TRBJ2-2	many	CATSPRTDGGELFF
TRBV12-3/TRBV12-4	TRBJ2-1	many	CASRAGHEGFPYNEQFF
TRBV7-9	TRBJ1-2	many	CASSPRGLLPKNYGYTF
TRBV6-5	TRBJ2-2	many	CASSYSSGWDTGELFF
TRBV7-2	TRBJ2-1	few	CASSSATTPVFF
TRBV10-1	TRBJ2-3	many	CASSEYRGSTDTQYF
TRBV5-1	TRBJ2-3	many	CASRRGQTDTQYF
TRBV5-1	TRBJ2-3	many	CASSPTSGATDTQYF
TRBV5-1	TRBJ2-5	many	CASSTRQIQETQYF
TRBV28	TRBJ1-1	few	CASRWDRVDTEAFF
TRBV7-9	TRBJ1-4	many	CASSPQGARNEKLFF
TRBV3-1	TRBJ2-1	many	CASSLLMTSGAYNEQFF
TRBV6-6	TRBJ1-4	many	CASSRQAPEKLFF
TRBV12-3/TRBV12-4	TRBJ2-4	many	CASSLISGVIAKNIQYF
TRBV20-1	TRBJ1-2	many	CSAGQGGNGYTF
TRBV18	TRBJ2-1	many	CASSPNQRSNEQFF
TRBV5-1	TRBJ2-5	many	CASSYLAEPQETQYF
TRBV7-2	TRBJ2-5	many	CASSPAGWEETQYF
TRBV7-9	TRBJ2-4	NA	CASSFQGSPNIQYF
TRBV20-1	TRBJ1-1	many	CSARGFLPGKTGNTEAFF
TRBV9	TRBJ2-2	many	CASSVTSGWTSGVTGELFF
TRBV6-6	TRBJ2-7	NA	CASRKGGQGIYEQYF
TRBV5-1	TRBJ2-1	many	CASSLVGGGQYNEQFF
TRBV18	TRBJ1-1	many	CASSGPGMNTEAFF
TRBV4-3	TRBJ1-2	many	CASSHVNLGQGDYGYTF
TRBV6-4	TRBJ2-3	many	CASSDSGGLDTQYF
TRBV4-3	TRBJ1-2	medium-sized	CASSQDYGGGGYGYTF
TRBV7-9	TRBJ2-7	many	CASSSFTGVNVYEQYF
TRBV20-1	TRBJ2-5	many	CSAKTGGGETQYF
TRBV4-2	TRBJ2-1	NA	CASSRRGLEQFF
TRBV27	TRBJ2-2	many	CASSSDRASGELFF
TRBV7-9	TRBJ1-3	NA	CASSRAPLTGHF
TRBV29-1	TRBJ2-2	many	CSVEASESPGELFF
TRBV7-8	TRBJ2-2	many	CASRLAWGGSGELFF
TRBV5-4	TRBJ2-3	few	CASSFRGAGDTQYF
TRBV9	TRBJ2-5	NA	CASSVGPDLQETQYF
TRBV7-2	TRBJ2-7	many	CASSWGRRQGSYEQYF
TRBV5-1	TRBJ2-1	few	CASSTQGSAYNEQFF
TRBV12-3/TRBV12-4	TRBJ2-5	many	CASTKRGGGETQYF
TRBV20-1	TRBJ1-5	many	CSAQRQGYNQPQHF
TRBV7-2	TRBJ2-3	many	CASRPRGSFTDTQYF
TRBV7-9	TRBJ2-5	many	CASSLEERTLQETQYF
TRBV7-2	TRBJ2-3	many	CASSQSRDTQYF
TRBV7-8	TRBJ1-4	many	CASSLSRGRESNEKLFF
TRBV5-4	TRBJ2-1	many	CASSPLGGLHEQFF
TRBV28	TRBJ1-5	many	CASRLARRNNQPQHF
TRBV3-1	TRBJ2-1	many	CASSQVGGFGEQFF
TRBV7-2	TRBJ2-5	many	CASSFRAETQYF
TRBV12-3/TRBV12-4	TRBJ2-7	few	CASSPSVGNYEQYF
TRBV4-1	TRBJ2-3	many	CASSLTRGGGADTQYF
TRBV6-1	TRBJ2-3	many	CASSSRGPDWDTQYF